This is a list of T cell receptor beta chains from one sample in a study of cytotoxic CD8 clonotypes in ibrutinib-treated CLL. Profiled with immunoSEQ multiplex PCR; TCRdb holds only in-frame clones, not every one. The sample contains around 70,000 clones, 90% of which appear only once. The specimen comprised PBMCs, sampled after 12 months of ibrutinib treatment. All receptors come from a human donor with chronic lymphocytic leukemia. The CDR3 runs from the conserved cysteine through the conserved F or W. The D gene is left open where the match is weak. The size entry is marked missing in some rows and otherwise reads once, few, many or a size class.

. . 16 TRBJ2-2 TRBV6-6 CASSYYRGPYTGELFF TGTGCCAGCAGTTACTACCGGGGGCCCTACACCGGGGAGCTGTTTTTT
TRBD1 . 13 TRBJ2-5 TRBV29-1 CSVEGQGIETQYF TGCAGCGTTGAGGGACAGGGGATCGAGACCCAGTACTTC
. . 10 TRBJ1-1 TRBV2 CASSEAEAFF TGTGCCAGCAGTGAAGCTGAAGCTTTCTTT
TRBD2 . 15 TRBJ2-7 TRBV6-1 CASSASTSGSYEQYF TGTGCCAGCAGTGCGTCGACTAGCGGATCCTACGAGCAGTACTTC
. . 14 TRBJ2-2 TRBV30 CAWGFLPDTGELFF TGTGCCTGGGGCTTCCTCCCTGACACCGGGGAGCTGTTTTTT
. . 16 TRBJ1-3 TRBV4-1 CASSQGAPLTWDTIYF TGCGCCAGCAGCCAAGGGGCCCCCTTGACTTGGGACACCATATATTTT
. . 14 TRBJ2-1 TRBV30 CAWSESRGTYEQFF TGTGCCTGGAGTGAATCGCGGGGCACCTATGAGCAGTTCTTC
. once 15 TRBJ1-5 TRBV28 CAGSSRFSFNQPQHF TGTGCCGGAAGTTCGCGGTTTTCTTTCAATCAGCCCCAGCATTTT
TRBD2 . 16 TRBJ2-7 TRBV11-3 CASSSRELAASYEQYF TGTGCCAGCAGCTCCCGTGAGCTAGCGGCCTCCTACGAGCAGTACTTC
. . 12 TRBJ1-2 TRBV29-1 CSVDIGSWGYTF TGCAGCGTTGATATAGGGTCTTGGGGCTACACCTTC
TRBD1 . 15 TRBJ1-1 TRBV10-3 CAIRAGTGGGTEAFF TGTGCCATCAGAGCAGGAACAGGGGGCGGGACTGAAGCTTTCTTT
. . 16 TRBJ1-4 TRBV7-9 CASSPIRLGMNEKLFF TGTGCCAGCAGTCCCATTCGGCTAGGGATGAATGAAAAACTGTTTTTT
. . 15 TRBJ2-7 TRBV10-2 CASSESERGSGEQYF TGCGCCAGCAGTGAGTCGGAGAGGGGCTCGGGGGAGCAGTACTTC
TRBD2 . 15 TRBJ2-1 TRBV5-4 CASSLGTSGYNEQFF TGTGCCAGCAGCCTCGGGACTAGCGGATACAATGAGCAGTTCTTC
. . 17 TRBJ2-7 TRBV28 CASSLSGLTRERGEQYF TGTGCCAGCAGTTTATCGGGGCTTACGCGGGAAAGGGGAGAGCAGTACTTC
. . 17 TRBJ1-5 TRBV7-8 CASSLEPSVGKNQPQHF TGTGCCAGCAGCTTAGAACCTTCCGTAGGGAAGAATCAGCCCCAGCATTTT
TRBD2 . 15 TRBJ2-1 TRBV6-1 CASLALLAVINEQFF TGTGCCAGTCTTGCATTACTAGCGGTCATCAATGAGCAGTTCTTC
. few 15 TRBJ1-3 TRBV18 CASSPLTKYGNTIYF TGTGCCAGCTCACCACTTACAAAGTATGGAAACACCATATATTTT
TRBD2 . 15 TRBJ2-7 TRBV28 CASSLLASGRGEQYF TGTGCCAGCAGTTTACTCGCTAGCGGGAGGGGCGAGCAGTACTTC
. . 14 TRBJ1-2 TRBV27 CASSRDTANYGYTF TGTGCCAGCAGCCGGGACACAGCTAACTATGGCTACACCTTC
TRBD2 few 19 TRBJ2-1 TRBV9 CASSLRGVFGGSSYNEQFF TGTGCCAGCAGCCTCCGAGGGGTATTCGGCGGGAGCTCCTACAATGAGCAGTTCTTC
. . 16 TRBJ2-3 TRBV10-2 CASSESGGLGTDTQYF TGCGCCAGCAGTGAGTCTGGGGGTTTGGGCACAGATACGCAGTATTTT
. . 14 TRBJ1-3 TRBV2 CASSEAGRGNTIYF TGTGCCAGCAGTGAAGCGGGGCGAGGAAACACCATATATTTT
TRBD1 . 19 TRBJ1-5 TRBV7-2 CASSHPPRDRPYSNQPQHF TGTGCCAGCAGCCACCCGCCCAGGGACAGGCCTTATAGCAATCAGCCCCAGCATTTT
. . 14 TRBJ2-7 TRBV5-1 CASSIGTNAYEQYF TGCGCCAGCAGCATTGGGACAAACGCCTACGAGCAGTACTTC
. . 13 TRBJ2-2 TRBV5-1 CASSLSSARELFF TGCGCCAGCAGCCTGAGCAGCGCGAGGGAGCTGTTTTTT
. . 13 TRBJ2-2 TRBV5-1 CASRRGNTGELFF TGCGCCAGCAGGAGAGGGAACACCGGGGAGCTGTTTTTT
. . 20 TRBJ2-2 TRBV27 CASSLFYPRETRGNTGELFF TGTGCCAGCAGTTTATTTTACCCGAGGGAGACTAGGGGAAACACCGGGGAGCTGTTTTTT
TRBD1 . 13 TRBJ1-2 TRBV9 CASSVGQGGGYTF TGTGCCAGCAGCGTCGGACAGGGTGGTGGCTACACCTTC
TRBD2 . 15 TRBJ2-7 TRBV9 CASSDGTSGSYEQYF TGTGCCAGCAGCGATGGGACTAGCGGTTCCTACGAGCAGTACTTC
. once 16 TRBJ1-4 TRBV18 CASSPGNGQLNEKLFF TGTGCCAGCTCACCTGGTAATGGGCAGCTAAATGAAAAACTGTTTTTT
. . 16 TRBJ1-5 TRBV4-1 CASSQALGNSNQPQHF TGCGCCAGCAGCCAAGCCCTAGGGAATAGCAATCAGCCCCAGCATTTT
. . 15 TRBJ1-2 TRBV11-2 CASSLVAGPAYGYTF TGTGCCAGCAGCCTCGTTGCGGGGCCGGCCTATGGCTACACCTTC
TRBD1 . 15 TRBJ2-7 TRBV4-2 CASSQGPDRGYEQYF TGTGCCAGCAGCCAAGGCCCAGACAGGGGATACGAGCAGTACTTC
TRBD1 . 15 TRBJ1-2 TRBV7-2 CASSYWDRVDYGYTF TGTGCCAGCAGCTATTGGGACAGGGTAGACTATGGCTACACCTTC
. few 14 TRBJ1-1 TRBV5-1 CASSHGGRNTEAFF TGCGCCAGCAGCCACGGTGGGCGGAACACTGAAGCTTTCTTT
. . 12 TRBJ1-5 TRBV10-3 CAIGGYWQPQHF TGTGCCATAGGGGGTTATTGGCAGCCCCAGCATTTT